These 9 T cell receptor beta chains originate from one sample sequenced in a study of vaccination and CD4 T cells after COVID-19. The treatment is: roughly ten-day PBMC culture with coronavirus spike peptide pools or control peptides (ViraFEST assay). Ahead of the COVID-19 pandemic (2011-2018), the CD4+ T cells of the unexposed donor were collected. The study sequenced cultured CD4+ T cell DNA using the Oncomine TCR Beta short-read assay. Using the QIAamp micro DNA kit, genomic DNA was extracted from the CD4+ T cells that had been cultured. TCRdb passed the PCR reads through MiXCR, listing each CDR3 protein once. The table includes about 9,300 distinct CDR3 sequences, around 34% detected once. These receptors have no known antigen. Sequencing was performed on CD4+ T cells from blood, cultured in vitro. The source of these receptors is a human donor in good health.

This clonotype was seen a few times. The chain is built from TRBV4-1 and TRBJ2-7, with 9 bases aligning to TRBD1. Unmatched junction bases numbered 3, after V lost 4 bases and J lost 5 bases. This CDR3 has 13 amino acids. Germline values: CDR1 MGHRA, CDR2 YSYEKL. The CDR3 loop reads CASSPRQGDEQYF. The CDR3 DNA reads TGCGCCAGCAGCCCCCGACAGGGGGACGAGCAGTACTTC.

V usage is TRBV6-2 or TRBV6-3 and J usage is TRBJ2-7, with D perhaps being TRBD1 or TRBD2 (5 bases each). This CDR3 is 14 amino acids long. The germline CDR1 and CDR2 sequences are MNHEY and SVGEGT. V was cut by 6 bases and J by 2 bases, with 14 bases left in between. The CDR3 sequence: CASRVWDGTYEQYF. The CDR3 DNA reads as TGTGCCAGCAGGGTTTGGGACGGAACCTACGAGCAGTACTTC.

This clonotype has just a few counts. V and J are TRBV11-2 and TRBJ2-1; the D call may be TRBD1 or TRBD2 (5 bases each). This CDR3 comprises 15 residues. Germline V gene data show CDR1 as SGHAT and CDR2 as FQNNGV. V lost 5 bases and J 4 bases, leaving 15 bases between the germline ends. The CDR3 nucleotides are TGTGCCAGCAGCCTTCTTGGGACGCCATACAATGAGCAGTTCTTC. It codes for CASSLLGTPYNEQFF.

The CDR3 sequence is CASTGTVTGELFF. The DNA for the CDR3 is TGTGCCAGCACCGGGACAGTAACCGGGGAGCTGTTTTTT. This chain links TRBV27 with TRBJ2-2; 7 nucleotides align to TRBD1. The CDR3 contains 13 residues. In germline, CDR1 is MNHEY, CDR2 SMNVEV (reference sequence). V lost 7 bases to trimming and J lost 5 bases; unmatched junction nucleotides: 4.

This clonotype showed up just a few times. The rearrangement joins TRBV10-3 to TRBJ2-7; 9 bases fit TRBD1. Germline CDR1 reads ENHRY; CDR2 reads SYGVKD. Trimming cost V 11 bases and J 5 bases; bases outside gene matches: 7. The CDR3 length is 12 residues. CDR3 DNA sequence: TGTGCCGTAGCCGGGACAGGGAACGAGCAGTACTTC. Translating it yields CAVAGTGNEQYF.

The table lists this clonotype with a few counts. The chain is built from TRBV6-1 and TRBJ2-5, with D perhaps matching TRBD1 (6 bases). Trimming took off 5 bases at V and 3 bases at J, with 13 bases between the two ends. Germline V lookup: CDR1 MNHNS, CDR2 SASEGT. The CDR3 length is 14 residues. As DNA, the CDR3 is TGTGCCAGCAGTCAACAGGGAAGTGAAGAGACCCAGTACTTC. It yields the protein CASSQQGSEETQYF.

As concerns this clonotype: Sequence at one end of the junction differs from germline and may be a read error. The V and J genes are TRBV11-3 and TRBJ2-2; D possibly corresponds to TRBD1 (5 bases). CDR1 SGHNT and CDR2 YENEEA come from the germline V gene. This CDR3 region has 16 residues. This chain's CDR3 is CASSLPDGGQTAELFF. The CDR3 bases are TGTGCCAGCAGCTTACCGGACGGTGGACAAACCGCGGAGCTGTTTTTT.

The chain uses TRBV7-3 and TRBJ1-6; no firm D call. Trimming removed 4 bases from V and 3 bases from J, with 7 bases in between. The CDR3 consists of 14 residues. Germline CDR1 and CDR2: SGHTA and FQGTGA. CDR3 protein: CASSSQSYNSPLHF. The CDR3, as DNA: TGTGCCAGCAGCTCACAGAGCTATAATTCACCCCTCCACTTT.

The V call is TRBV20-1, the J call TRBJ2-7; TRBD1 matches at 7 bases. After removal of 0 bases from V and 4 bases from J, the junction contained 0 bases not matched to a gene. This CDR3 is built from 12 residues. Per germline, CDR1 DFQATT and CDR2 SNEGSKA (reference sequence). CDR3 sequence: CSARDRGYEQYF. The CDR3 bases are TGCAGTGCTAGAGACAGGGGGTACGAGCAGTACTTC.